These T cell receptor beta chains were read from a single sample in a study of cytomegalovirus exposure and HLA in healthy donors. Here immunoSEQ multiplex PCR was the method, and the copy in TCRdb shows in-frame clones only, minus some. Found here are 120,000 or so clones, around 76% of them singletons; the top ten hold more than 15%. The source material was PBMCs. The receptors stem from a man aged 50 or older in good health and CMV-seropositive. Both conserved end residues are part of each CDR3. Each record gives: V gene, J gene, D gene, clone size, CDR3 DNA, CDR3 protein. A D gene is named only where the DNA matches it firmly. The size of a clone is reported for some rows only, either as once, few or many, or as a class for expanded clones.

TRBV11-2,TRBJ2-1,NA,NA,TGTGCCACCCGGGGGGCGGGGACGACCTCCTACAATGAGCAGTTCTTC,CATRGAGTTSYNEQFF
TRBV6-5,TRBJ1-2,NA,NA,TGTGCCAGCAGTTACGAGTCAGGGGCTCTCGGCGGCTACACCTTC,CASSYESGALGGYTF
TRBV10-3,TRBJ2-7,NA,NA,TGTGCCATCAGTGATCCGGACTATTCCTACGAGCAGTACTTC,CAISDPDYSYEQYF
TRBV28,TRBJ1-1,TRBD1,NA,TGTGCCAGCAGCACAACAGGGGTTGAAGCTTTCTTT,CASSTTGVEAFF
TRBV5-1,TRBJ1-2,NA,NA,TGCGTCAGCAGCGAGACAGCCTATAACTATGGCTACACCTTC,CVSSETAYNYGYTF
TRBV9,TRBJ1-2,NA,once,TGTGCCAGCAGCCTGGAGGGCTATGGCTACACCTTC,CASSLEGYGYTF
TRBV18,TRBJ1-1,NA,NA,TGTGCCAGCTCACCACCGATCGGGGGAGGCACTGAAGCTTTCTTT,CASSPPIGGGTEAFF
TRBV5-1,TRBJ2-2,TRBD2,NA,TGCGCCAGCAGCGGGCGACTAGCGGGAGACGGGGAGCTGTTTTTT,CASSGRLAGDGELFF
TRBV5-1,TRBJ2-7,TRBD2,NA,TGCGCCAGCAGCGAGCTAGCGGGGGCCTACGAGCAGTACTTC,CASSELAGAYEQYF
TRBV6-1,TRBJ1-1,NA,NA,TGTGCCGCACAGGGTTGGGACACTGAAGCTTTCTTT,CAAQGWDTEAFF
TRBV5-4,TRBJ2-3,NA,NA,TGTGCCAGCAGCTTTTTCCCTCCGATCGACAGTCGAGGCACAGATACGCAGTATTTT,CASSFFPPIDSRGTDTQYF
TRBV6-6,TRBJ1-3,NA,NA,TGTGCCAGCCTTATTGGAAACACCATATATTTT,CASLIGNTIYF
TRBV5-4,TRBJ2-7,TRBD2,NA,TGTGCCAGCAGCTCCGGGGGGTTAGCGGGAGGAGGCGAGCAGTACTTC,CASSSGGLAGGGEQYF
TRBV19,TRBJ2-3,TRBD2,few,TGTGCCAGTAGTATTGGAGCGGGGGGGACAGATACGCAGTATTTT,CASSIGAGGTDTQYF
TRBV5-1,TRBJ2-5,NA,NA,TGCGCCAGCAGCTTAACTACCCCGCAGGAGACCCAGTACTTC,CASSLTTPQETQYF
TRBV28,TRBJ2-7,NA,NA,TGTGCCAGCAGCTCCATGACTCCCCCGGGCGAGCAGTACTTC,CASSSMTPPGEQYF
TRBV19,TRBJ2-2,TRBD1,few,TGTGCCACTAACGTCCCGGGGCAGGGGGATACCGGGGAGCTGTTTTTT,CATNVPGQGDTGELFF
TRBV6-1,TRBJ1-4,NA,NA,TGTGCCAGCAACCCCGGACAGCGGAATGAAAAACTGTTTTTT,CASNPGQRNEKLFF
TRBV2,TRBJ2-3,TRBD1,NA,TGTGCCAGCAGTAATAACCCGGGACAGGGGACAGATACGCAGTATTTT,CASSNNPGQGTDTQYF
TRBV5-4,TRBJ2-5,NA,NA,TGTGCCAGCAGCTTTTCCCGGAGGGAGACCCAGTACTTC,CASSFSRRETQYF
TRBV19,TRBJ2-7,NA,NA,TGTGCCAGTAGTAACCCACACGGTGGGGGGTACGAGCAGTACTTC,CASSNPHGGGYEQYF
TRBV29-1,TRBJ2-5,NA,NA,TGCAGCGTTGACATCGGCCAGCGACAAGAGACCCAGTACTTC,CSVDIGQRQETQYF
TRBV29-1,TRBJ2-3,NA,NA,TGCAGCGTTACTAAACAGGGACCTCGCACAGATACGCAGTATTTT,CSVTKQGPRTDTQYF
TRBV6-6,TRBJ2-1,TRBD2,NA,TGTGCCAGCAGTTACGTGGCGCGGGGGGGCAATGAGCAGTTCTTC,CASSYVARGGNEQFF
TRBV28,TRBJ2-2,NA,few,TGTGCCAGCAGTTTACCGACAGGGAACACCGGGGAGCTGTTTTTT,CASSLPTGNTGELFF
TRBV5-1,TRBJ2-1,NA,NA,TGCGCCAGCAGCTTGGCTCGGGGTGAGCAGTTCTTC,CASSLARGEQFF
TRBV11-3,TRBJ1-1,NA,NA,TGTGCCAGCAGCCCTCCAGCGGGGGCTGAAGCTTTCTTT,CASSPPAGAEAFF
TRBV6-5,TRBJ1-2,TRBD1,NA,TGTGCCAGCAGCTCCGGGACAGGTCCCTTAATGGGCTACACCTTC,CASSSGTGPLMGYTF
TRBV7-9,TRBJ2-1,NA,NA,TGTGCCAGCAGCTTAGTCAGGGCCAAAGTAGGGATGGTGGACAATGAGCAGTTCTTC,CASSLVRAKVGMVDNEQFF
TRBV7-2,TRBJ1-2,TRBD1,NA,TGTGCCAGCAGCTTGAGACAGGGGGCGTGGAGAGGCTACACCTTC,CASSLRQGAWRGYTF
TRBV18,TRBJ1-3,NA,NA,TGTGCCAGCTCACTGATCACAGATTCTGGAAACACCATATATTTT,CASSLITDSGNTIYF
TRBV7-2,TRBJ1-3,TRBD1,few,TGTGCCAGCAGTCGGACAGGGAGAATCGCTGGAAACACCATATATTTT,CASSRTGRIAGNTIYF
TRBV11-2,TRBJ2-1,TRBD2,once,TGTGCCAGCAGCCCCTCACTAGCGGGGCCCTACAATGAGCAGTTCTTC,CASSPSLAGPYNEQFF
TRBV11-2,TRBJ2-1,TRBD2,NA,TGTGCCAGCAGCTTATATTTTGGCGGACTAGCAGACTACAATGAGCAGTTCTTC,CASSLYFGGLADYNEQFF
TRBV4-3,TRBJ2-4,TRBD1,few,TGCGCCAGCAGCCGGGAACTGGGCCGGGACAGGGGAGATGGGTGGAACATTCAGTACTTC,CASSRELGRDRGDGWNIQYF
TRBV27,TRBJ1-2,NA,NA,TGTGCCAGCCGGTCCACAGGGTTCTCTGGCTACACCTTC,CASRSTGFSGYTF
TRBV6-5,TRBJ1-5,TRBD1,NA,TGTGCCAGCAGTTACTCGACAGGGAGCAATCAGCCCCAGCATTTT,CASSYSTGSNQPQHF
TRBV29-1,TRBJ2-7,TRBD2,few,TGCAGCGTCCGTAGGACTAGCGGCTCCTACGAGCAGTACTTC,CSVRRTSGSYEQYF
TRBV18,TRBJ2-5,NA,NA,TGTGCCAGCTCACCAGAGAAGGGGAGGTCGGAGACCCAGTACTTC,CASSPEKGRSETQYF
TRBV27,TRBJ2-2,TRBD2,NA,TGTGCCAGCAGTTTAGGTCGACTAGCGGGGGGGAGTAACACCGGGGAGCTGTTTTTT,CASSLGRLAGGSNTGELFF
TRBV7-6,TRBJ2-7,NA,NA,TGTGCCAGCAGCTTAGCGGTGGACAGAGCTCGTCACGAGCAGTACTTC,CASSLAVDRARHEQYF
TRBV5-1,TRBJ2-1,NA,NA,TGCGCCAGCATAGCGTCGCCGGGTAACTACAATGAGCAGTTCTTC,CASIASPGNYNEQFF
TRBV11-2,TRBJ1-5,TRBD1,NA,TGTGCCAGCAGCTTAGTTTCCGGGACAGGGGCTGGCGGTCAGCCCCAGCATTTT,CASSLVSGTGAGGQPQHF
TRBV29-1,TRBJ2-7,NA,NA,TGCAGCGTGGAGAGAGTGTACGAGCAGTACTTC,CSVERVYEQYF
TRBV4-3,TRBJ2-7,TRBD2,NA,TGCGCCAGCAGCCCCTGGACTAGCGGGGGGTCCTACGAGCAGTACTTC,CASSPWTSGGSYEQYF
TRBV7-6,TRBJ1-3,NA,NA,TGTGCCAGCAGCTTAGAATCGGGGAGGGGAAACACCATATATTTT,CASSLESGRGNTIYF